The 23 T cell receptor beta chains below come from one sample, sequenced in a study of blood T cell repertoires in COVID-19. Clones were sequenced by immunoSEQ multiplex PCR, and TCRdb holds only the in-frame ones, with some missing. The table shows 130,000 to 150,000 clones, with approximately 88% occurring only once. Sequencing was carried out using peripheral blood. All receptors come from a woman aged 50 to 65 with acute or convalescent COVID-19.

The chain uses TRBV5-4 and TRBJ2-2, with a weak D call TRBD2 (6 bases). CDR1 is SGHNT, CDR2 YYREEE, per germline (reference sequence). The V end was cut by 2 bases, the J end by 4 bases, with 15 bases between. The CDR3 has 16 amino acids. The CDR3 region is CASSFPRTGGTGELFF. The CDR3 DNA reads TGTGCCAGCAGCTTCCCCAGGACCGGGGGCACCGGGGAGCTGTTTTTT.

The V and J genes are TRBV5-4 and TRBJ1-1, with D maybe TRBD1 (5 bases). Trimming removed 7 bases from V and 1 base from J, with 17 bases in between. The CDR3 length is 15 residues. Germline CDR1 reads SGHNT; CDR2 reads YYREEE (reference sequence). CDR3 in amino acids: CASHTPRTGNTEAFF. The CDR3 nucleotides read TGTGCCAGCCATACCCCCCGAACAGGGAACACTGAAGCTTTCTTT.

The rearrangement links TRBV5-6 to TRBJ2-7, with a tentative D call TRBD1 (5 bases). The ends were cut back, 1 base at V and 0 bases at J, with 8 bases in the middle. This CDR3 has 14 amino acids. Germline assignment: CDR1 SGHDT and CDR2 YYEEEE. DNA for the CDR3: TGTGCCAGCAGCTTGACAGGTCCCTCCTACGAGCAGTACTTC. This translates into CASSLTGPSYEQYF.

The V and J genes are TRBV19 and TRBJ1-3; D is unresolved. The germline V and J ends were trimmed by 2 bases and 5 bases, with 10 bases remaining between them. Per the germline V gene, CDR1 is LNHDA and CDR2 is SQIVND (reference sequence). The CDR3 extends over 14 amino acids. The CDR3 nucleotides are TGTGCCAGTAGTATAATCGACACCAGAAACACCATATATTTT. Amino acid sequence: CASSIIDTRNTIYF.

DNA of the CDR3: TGCGCCAGCACGGCTAGCGGGGACACCTACGAGCAGTACTTC. This encodes CASTASGDTYEQYF. The V and J genes are TRBV10-1 and TRBJ2-7; 9 nucleotides match TRBD2. Per germline, CDR1 WNHNN and CDR2 SYGVQD (reference sequence). CDR3 length equals 14 residues. V shed 7 bases, J shed 2 bases, and the junction held 6 bases outside the gene matches.

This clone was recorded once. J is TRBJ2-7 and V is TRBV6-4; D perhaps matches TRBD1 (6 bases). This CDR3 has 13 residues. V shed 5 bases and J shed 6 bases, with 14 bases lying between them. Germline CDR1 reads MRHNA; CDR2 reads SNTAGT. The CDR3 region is CASSTLTGSEQYF. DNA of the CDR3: TGTGCCAGCAGTACCCTGACAGGTAGCGAGCAGTACTTC.

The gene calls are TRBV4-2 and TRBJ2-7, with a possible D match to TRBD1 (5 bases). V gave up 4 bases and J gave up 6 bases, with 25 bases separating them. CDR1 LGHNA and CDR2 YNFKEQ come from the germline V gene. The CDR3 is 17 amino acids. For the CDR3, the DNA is TGTGCCAGCAGCCTCAGCAGCTCAAGGGGCGAGAGTGGCGAGCAGTACTTC. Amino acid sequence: CASSLSSSRGESGEQYF.

The CDR3 here is CASSPGTAQPQHF. The DNA for the CDR3 is TGTGCCAGCAGTCCTGGGACTGCTCAGCCCCAGCATTTT. The chain is built from TRBV6-7 and TRBJ1-5; D is possibly TRBD1 (5 bases). TRBV6-7 is an ORF, and what it does is uncertain. V was trimmed by 5 bases and J by 6 bases, leaving 11 bases between them. The CDR3 runs to 13 residues.

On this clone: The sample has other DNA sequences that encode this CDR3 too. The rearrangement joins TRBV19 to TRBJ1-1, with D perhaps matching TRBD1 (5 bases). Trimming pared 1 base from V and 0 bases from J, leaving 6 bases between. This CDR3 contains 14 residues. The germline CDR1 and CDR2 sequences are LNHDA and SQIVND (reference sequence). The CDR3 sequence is CASSIGQLNTEAFF. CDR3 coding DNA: TGTGCCAGTAGTATAGGACAGCTGAACACTGAAGCTTTCTTT.

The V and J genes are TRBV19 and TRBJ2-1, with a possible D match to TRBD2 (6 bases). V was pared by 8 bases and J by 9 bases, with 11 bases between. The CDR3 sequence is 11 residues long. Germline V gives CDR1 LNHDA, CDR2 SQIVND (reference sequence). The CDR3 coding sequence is TGTGCCAGTGCGGGACGAAGTGAGCAGTTCTTC. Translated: CASAGRSEQFF.

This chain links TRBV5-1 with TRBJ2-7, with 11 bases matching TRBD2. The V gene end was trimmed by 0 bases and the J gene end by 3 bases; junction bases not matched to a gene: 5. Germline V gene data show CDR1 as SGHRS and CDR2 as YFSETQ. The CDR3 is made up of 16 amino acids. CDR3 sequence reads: CASSLAPTSGSYEQYF. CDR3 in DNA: TGCGCCAGCAGCTTGGCGCCCACTAGCGGGAGCTACGAGCAGTACTTC. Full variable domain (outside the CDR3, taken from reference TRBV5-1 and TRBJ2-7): KAGVTQTPRYLIKTRGQQVTLSCSPISGHRSVSWYQQTPGQGLQFLFEYFSETQRNKGNFPGRFSGRQFSNSRSEMNVSTLELGDSALYLCASSLAPTSGSYEQYFGPGTRLTVT.

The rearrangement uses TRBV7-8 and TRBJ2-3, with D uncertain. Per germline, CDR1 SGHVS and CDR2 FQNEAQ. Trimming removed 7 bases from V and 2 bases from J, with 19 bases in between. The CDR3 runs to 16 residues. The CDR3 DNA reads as TGTGCCAGCACCACCATTGAGGTGTACCACACAGATACGCAGTATTTT. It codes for CASTTIEVYHTDTQYF. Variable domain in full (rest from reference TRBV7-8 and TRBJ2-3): GAGVSQSPRYKVAKRGQDVALRCDPISGHVSLFWYQQALGQGPEFLTYFQNEAQLDKSGLPSDRFFAERPEGSVSTLKIQRTQQEDSAVYLCASTTIEVYHTDTQYFGPGTRLTVL.

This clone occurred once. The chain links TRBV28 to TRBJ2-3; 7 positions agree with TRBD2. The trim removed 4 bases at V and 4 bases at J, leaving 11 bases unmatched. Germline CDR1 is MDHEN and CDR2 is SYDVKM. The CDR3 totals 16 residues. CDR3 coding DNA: TGTGCCAGCAGTTCCCCGACTAGCTCTGCTGCAGATACGCAGTATTTT. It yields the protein CASSSPTSSAADTQYF.

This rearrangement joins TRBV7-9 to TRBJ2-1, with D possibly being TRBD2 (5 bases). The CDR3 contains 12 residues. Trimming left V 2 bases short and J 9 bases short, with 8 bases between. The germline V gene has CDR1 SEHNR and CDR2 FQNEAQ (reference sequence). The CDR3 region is CASSLRESEQFF. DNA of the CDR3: TGTGCCAGCAGCTTAAGGGAGAGTGAGCAGTTCTTC.

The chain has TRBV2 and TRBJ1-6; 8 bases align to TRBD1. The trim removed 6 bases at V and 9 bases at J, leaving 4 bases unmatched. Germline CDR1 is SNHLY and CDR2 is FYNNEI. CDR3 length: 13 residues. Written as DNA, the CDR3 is TGTGCCAGCAGGTTGGACAGGGTTTCACCCCTCCACTTT. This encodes CASRLDRVSPLHF.

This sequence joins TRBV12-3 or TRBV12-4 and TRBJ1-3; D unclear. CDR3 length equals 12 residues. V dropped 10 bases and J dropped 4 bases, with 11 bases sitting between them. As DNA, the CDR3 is TGTGCCACCGAGGGTTACGGAAACACCATATATTTT. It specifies CATEGYGNTIYF.

Written as DNA, the CDR3 is TGTGCCACCAGTGCGGGGCGGGGGCAGTACTTC. Translation: CATSAGRGQYF. The chain combines TRBV24-1 with TRBJ2-7, with a tentative D call TRBD2 (6 bases). The germline V and J ends were trimmed by 5 bases and 9 bases, with 10 bases remaining between them. The CDR3 length is 11 residues. Germline V gives CDR1 KGHDR, CDR2 SFDVKD.

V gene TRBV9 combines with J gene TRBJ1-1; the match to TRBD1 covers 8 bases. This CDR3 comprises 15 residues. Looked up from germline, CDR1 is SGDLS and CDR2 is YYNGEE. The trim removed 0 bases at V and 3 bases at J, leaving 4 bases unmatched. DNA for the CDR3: TGTGCCAGCAGCGTAGATCAGGGGGCCCACACTGAAGCTTTCTTT. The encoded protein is CASSVDQGAHTEAFF.

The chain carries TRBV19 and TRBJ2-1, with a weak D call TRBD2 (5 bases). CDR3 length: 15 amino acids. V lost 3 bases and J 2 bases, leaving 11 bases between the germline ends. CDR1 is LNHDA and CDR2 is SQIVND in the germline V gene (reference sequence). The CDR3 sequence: CASSIEGSAYNEQFF. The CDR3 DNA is TGTGCCAGTAGTATTGAGGGCAGCGCCTACAATGAGCAGTTCTTC.

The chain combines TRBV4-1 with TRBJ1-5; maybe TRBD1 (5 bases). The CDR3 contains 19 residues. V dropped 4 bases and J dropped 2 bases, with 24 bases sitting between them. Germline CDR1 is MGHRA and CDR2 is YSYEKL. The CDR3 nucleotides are TGCGCCAGCAGCCCCCCGGCGGAGGGGCCACGCGATGGCAATCAGCCCCAGCATTTT. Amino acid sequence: CASSPPAEGPRDGNQPQHF.

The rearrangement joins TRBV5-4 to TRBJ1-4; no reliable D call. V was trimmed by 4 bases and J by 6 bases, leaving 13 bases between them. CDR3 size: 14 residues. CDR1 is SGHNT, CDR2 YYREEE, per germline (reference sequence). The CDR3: CASSPQSSHEKLFF. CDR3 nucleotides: TGTGCCAGCAGCCCACAGAGCTCCCATGAAAAACTGTTTTTT. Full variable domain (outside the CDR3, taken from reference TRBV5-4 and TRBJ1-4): ETGVTQSPTHLIKTRGQQVTLRCSSQSGHNTVSWYQQALGQGPQFIFQYYREEENGRGNFPPRFSGLQFPNYSSELNVNALELDDSALYLCASSPQSSHEKLFFGSGTQLSVL.

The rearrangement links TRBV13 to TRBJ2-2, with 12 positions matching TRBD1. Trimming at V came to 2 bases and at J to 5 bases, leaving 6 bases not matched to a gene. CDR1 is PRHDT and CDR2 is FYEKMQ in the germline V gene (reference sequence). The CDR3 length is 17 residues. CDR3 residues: CASSLRDRGRRTGELFF. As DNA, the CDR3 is TGTGCCAGCAGCTTAAGGGACAGGGGGCGCCGGACCGGGGAGCTGTTTTTT.

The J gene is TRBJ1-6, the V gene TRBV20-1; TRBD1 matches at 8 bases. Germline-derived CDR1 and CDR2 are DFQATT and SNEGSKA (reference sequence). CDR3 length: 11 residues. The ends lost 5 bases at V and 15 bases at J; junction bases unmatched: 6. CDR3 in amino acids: CSAARGPLLHF. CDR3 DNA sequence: TGCAGTGCTGCCAGGGGGCCGCTCCTCCACTTT.